This T cell receptor (beta chain) was identified during a study of blood T cell repertoires in COVID-19. Study overall: The study drew acute and convalescent COVID-19 samples from the United States, Italy and Spain.

V was pared by 3 bases and J by 8 bases, with 7 bases of the junction left unmatched. CDR1 is SGHAT and CDR2 is FQNNGV in the germline V gene. This CDR3 comprises 14 residues. Followed longitudinally, the Seattle patients had been enrolled during active infection. This clone has a handful of counts. Method: immunoSEQ multiplex PCR; TCRdb's copy keeps in-frame clones and lacks some. Of some 190,000 clones in the sample, 84% are singletons; the top ten hold over 6.5%. The gene calls are TRBV11-2 and TRBJ2-1; 7 bases align to TRBD2. The sample consisted of peripheral blood. This clonotype originated in a woman of 80 years or more with COVID-19, enrolled during active disease. The CDR3: CASSFLAAEDEQFF. The CDR3 DNA sequence: TGTGCCAGCAGCTTTCTAGCGGCTGAGGATGAGCAGTTCTTC.